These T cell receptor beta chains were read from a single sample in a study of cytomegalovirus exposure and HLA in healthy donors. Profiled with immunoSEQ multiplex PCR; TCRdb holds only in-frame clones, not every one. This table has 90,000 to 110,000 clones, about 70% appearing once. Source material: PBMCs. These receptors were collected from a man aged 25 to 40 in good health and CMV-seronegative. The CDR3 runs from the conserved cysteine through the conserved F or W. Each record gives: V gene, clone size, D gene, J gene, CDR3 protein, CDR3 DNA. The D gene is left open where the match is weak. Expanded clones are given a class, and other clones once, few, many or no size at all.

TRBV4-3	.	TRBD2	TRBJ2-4	CASSQDRGGYIQYF	TGCGCCAGCAGCCAAGATCGGGGGGGATACATTCAGTACTTC
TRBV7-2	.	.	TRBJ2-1	CASSPGGHNEQFF	TGTGCCAGCAGCCCGGGGGGCCACAATGAGCAGTTCTTC
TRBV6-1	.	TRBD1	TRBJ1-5	CASNPTGGNNQPQHF	TGTGCCAGCAATCCGACAGGGGGCAACAATCAGCCCCAGCATTTT
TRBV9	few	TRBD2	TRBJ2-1	CASSVAAPAGGPIEQFF	TGTGCCAGCAGCGTAGCCGCCCCAGCGGGAGGGCCTATTGAGCAGTTCTTC
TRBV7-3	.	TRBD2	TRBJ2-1	CASSFTAGTSGIRNEQFF	TGTGCCAGCAGCTTTACAGCCGGGACTAGCGGGATCCGAAATGAGCAGTTCTTC
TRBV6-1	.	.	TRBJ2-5	CASSEAERRQETQYF	TGTGCCAGCAGTGAAGCCGAACGGAGGCAAGAGACCCAGTACTTC
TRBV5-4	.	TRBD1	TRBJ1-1	CASSSIDRGVTEAFF	TGTGCCAGCAGCTCCATAGACAGGGGCGTCACTGAAGCTTTCTTT
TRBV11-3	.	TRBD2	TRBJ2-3	CASSSSSGSGTDTQYF	TGTGCCAGCAGCTCGTCTAGCGGGAGCGGGACAGATACGCAGTATTTT
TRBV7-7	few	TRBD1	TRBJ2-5	CASSLDRGQGETQYF	TGTGCTAGCAGCTTGGACAGGGGGCAGGGAGAGACCCAGTACTTC
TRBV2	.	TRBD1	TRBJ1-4	CASSEGTGVRGEKLFF	TGTGCCAGCAGTGAAGGGACAGGGGTGCGGGGTGAAAAACTGTTTTTT
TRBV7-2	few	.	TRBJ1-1	CASSITGYEAFF	TGTGCCAGCAGCATTACAGGCTATGAAGCTTTCTTT
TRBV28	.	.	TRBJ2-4	CASSTVDKNIQYF	TGTGCCAGCAGTACAGTCGACAAAAACATTCAGTACTTC
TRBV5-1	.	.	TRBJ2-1	CASSLVVEPYNEQFF	TGCGCCAGCAGCTTGGTTGTGGAGCCCTACAATGAGCAGTTCTTC
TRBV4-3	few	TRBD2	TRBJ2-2	CASSQRPPSGANTGELFF	TGCGCCAGCAGCCAGCGCCCCCCTAGCGGAGCGAACACCGGGGAGCTGTTTTTT
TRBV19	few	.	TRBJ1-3	CASSIRNTIYF	TGTGCCAGTAGTATTAGAAACACCATATATTTT
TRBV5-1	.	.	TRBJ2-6	CASSLDGSDRSFSGANVLTF	TGCGCCAGCAGCTTGGATGGATCTGACAGGTCCTTTTCGGGGGCCAACGTCCTGACTTTC
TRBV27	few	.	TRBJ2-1	CASSLVGGDNEQFF	TGTGCCAGCAGTTTAGTGGGAGGAGACAATGAGCAGTTCTTC
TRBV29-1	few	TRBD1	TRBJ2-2	CSVVPGQGDTGELFF	TGCAGCGTTGTTCCGGGACAGGGCGACACCGGGGAGCTGTTTTTT
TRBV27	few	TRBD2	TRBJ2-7	CASSSGLGRESSYEQYF	TGTGCCAGCAGTTCGGGCCTTGGGCGGGAGAGTTCCTACGAGCAGTACTTC
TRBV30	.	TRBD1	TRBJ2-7	CAWSIDRDSSYEQYF	TGTGCCTGGAGTATCGACAGGGACAGTTCCTACGAGCAGTACTTC
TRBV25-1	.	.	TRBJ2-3	CASSEYDREADTQYF	TGTGCCAGCAGTGAATATGACAGGGAGGCAGATACGCAGTATTTT
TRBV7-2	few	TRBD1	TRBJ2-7	CASSRTGSYEQYF	TGTGCCAGCAGCCGGACAGGCTCCTACGAGCAGTACTTC
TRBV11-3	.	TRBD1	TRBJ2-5	CASSPGQGKEETQYF	TGTGCCAGCAGCCCAGGACAGGGAAAAGAAGAGACCCAGTACTTC
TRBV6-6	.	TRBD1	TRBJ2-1	CASSLQGSSYNEQFF	TGTGCCAGCAGTTTACAGGGGAGCTCCTACAATGAGCAGTTCTTC
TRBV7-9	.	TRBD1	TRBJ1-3	CASSQLTLDRVGNTIYF	TGTGCCAGCAGCCAGCTGACTCTGGACAGGGTTGGAAACACCATATATTTT
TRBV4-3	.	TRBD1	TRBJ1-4	CASSQERRTGFEKLFF	TGCGCCAGCAGCCAAGAACGGAGGACAGGGTTTGAAAAACTGTTTTTT
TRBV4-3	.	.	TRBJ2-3	CASSQENPAGSTDTQYF	TGCGCCAGCAGCCAAGAAAACCCGGCGGGGAGCACAGATACGCAGTATTTT
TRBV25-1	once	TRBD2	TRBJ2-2	CASRLAGGTGELFF	TGTGCCAGTAGGCTAGCGGGAGGCACCGGGGAGCTGTTTTTT
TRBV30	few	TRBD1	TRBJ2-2	CAWRGGPGQGITGELFF	TGTGCCTGGAGGGGAGGACCGGGACAGGGAATCACCGGGGAGCTGTTTTTT
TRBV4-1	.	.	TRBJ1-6	CASNPRSRGNSPLHF	TGCGCCAGCAACCCCAGGTCCCGTGGTAATTCACCCCTCCACTTT
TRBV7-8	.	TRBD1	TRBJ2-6	CASSTWTGSFSGANVLTF	TGTGCCAGCAGCACGTGGACAGGCAGCTTCTCTGGGGCCAACGTCCTGACTTTC
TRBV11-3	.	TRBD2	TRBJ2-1	CASSSGGGSSYNEQFF	TGTGCCAGCAGCTCTGGCGGGGGAAGCTCCTACAATGAGCAGTTCTTC
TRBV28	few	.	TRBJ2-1	CASSPLSSYNEQFF	TGTGCCAGCAGCCCGCTGAGCTCCTACAATGAGCAGTTCTTC
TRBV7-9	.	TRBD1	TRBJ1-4	CASSPQTGEGEKLFF	TGTGCCAGCAGCCCGCAGACAGGGGAAGGCGAAAAACTGTTTTTT
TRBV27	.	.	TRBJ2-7	CASRSSGAYEQYF	TGTGCCAGCAGGTCCTCCGGGGCCTACGAGCAGTACTTC
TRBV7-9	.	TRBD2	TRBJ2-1	CASSLAGLDHNEQFF	TGTGCCAGCAGCTTAGCAGGACTAGACCACAATGAGCAGTTCTTC
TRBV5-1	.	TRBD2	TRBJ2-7	CASSYHFLAGATTYEQYF	TGCGCCAGCAGCTACCACTTCCTAGCGGGAGCAACGACCTACGAGCAGTACTTC
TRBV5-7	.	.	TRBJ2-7	CASSFSDLSYEQYF	TGTGCCAGCAGCTTCTCAGATTTATCCTACGAGCAGTACTTC
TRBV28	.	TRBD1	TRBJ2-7	CASSPWDSPREQYF	TGTGCCAGCAGTCCGTGGGACAGTCCACGGGAGCAGTACTTC
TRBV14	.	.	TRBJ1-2	CASSQVYYGYTF	TGTGCCAGCAGCCAAGTATACTATGGCTACACCTTC